One and the same sample provided the 9 T cell receptor beta chains below, sequenced in a study of beta chain features in type 1 diabetes. What was sequenced were expressed TCRB transcripts, since all of the isolated RNA had been reverse transcribed. Profiling relied on immunoSEQ multiplex PCR, and the TCRdb table lists in-frame clones only, not all of them. In the table there are over 150,000 clones, 10% of which are singletons. Their antigen targets remain unknown. Study outcomes and limitations: People with Type 1 diabetes carried modestly yet significantly shorter TCRB CDR3s in all four CD4+ subsets.

The sample was central memory CD4+ T cells from blood. Source of these receptors: a man aged 25 to 40 with type 1 diabetes.

This rearrangement joins TRBV5-1 to TRBJ2-5, with 7 bases fitting TRBD1. Germline V CDR1 and CDR2: SGHRS, YFSETQ. This CDR3 spans 13 amino acids. J was trimmed by 5 bases and V by 3 bases; bases with no gene match: 4. The CDR3 loop reads CASSWRGGETQYF. The CDR3 DNA is TGCGCCAGCAGCTGGAGAGGGGGCGAGACCCAGTACTTC. The full variable domain, completed using reference TRBV5-1 and TRBJ2-5, is KAGVTQTPRYLIKTRGQQVTLSCSPISGHRSVSWYQQTPGQGLQFLFEYFSETQRNKGNFPGRFSGRQFSNSRSEMNVSTLELGDSALYLCASSWRGGETQYFGPGTRLLVL.

This clone was observed a few times. This chain joins TRBV7-9 and TRBJ1-5, with D tentatively TRBD1 (6 bases). V lost 2 bases and J 5 bases, leaving 13 bases between the germline ends. CDR1 SEHNR and CDR2 FQNEAQ come from the germline V gene (reference sequence). CDR3 length equals 15 residues. The chain's CDR3 is CASSLFAGADQPQHF. The CDR3 DNA follows: TGTGCCAGCAGCTTATTCGCGGGGGCTGATCAGCCCCAGCATTTT.

The chain joins TRBV18 to TRBJ2-1; tentatively, D is TRBD2 (6 bases). In germline, CDR1 is KGHSH, CDR2 LQKENI. Trimming pared 3 bases from V and 5 bases from J, leaving 14 bases between. The CDR3 consists of 15 residues. CDR3 sequence: CASSPGVAEDNEQFF. In nucleotides, the CDR3 is TGTGCCAGCTCACCCGGGGTAGCGGAGGACAATGAGCAGTTCTTC.

This clone was detected many times. The V call is TRBV9, the J call TRBJ1-1, with 7 bases fitting TRBD1. The CDR3 covers 15 residues. Per germline, CDR1 SGDLS and CDR2 YYNGEE. V shed 4 bases, J shed 1 base, and the junction held 7 bases outside the gene matches. Here the CDR3 reads CASSTTGQSNTEAFF. The DNA of the CDR3 is TGTGCCAGCAGCACCACGGGACAGTCGAACACTGAAGCTTTCTTT. Supplemented by reference TRBV9 and TRBJ1-1, the full variable domain reads DSGVTQTPKHLITATGQRVTLRCSPRSGDLSVYWYQQSLDQGLQFLIQYYNGEERAKGNILERFSAQQFPDLHSELNLSSLELGDSALYFCASSTTGQSNTEAFFGQGTRLTVV.

This clone occurred a few times. The J gene is TRBJ1-1, the V gene TRBV28; tentatively, D is TRBD1 (6 bases). Trimming took off 6 bases at V and 2 bases at J, with 16 bases between the two ends. Germline assignment: CDR1 MDHEN and CDR2 SYDVKM. This CDR3 spans 15 amino acids. As DNA, the CDR3 is TGTGCCAGCAGCCCCCCGGGCAGGGGCAACACTGAAGCTTTCTTT. Amino acids: CASSPPGRGNTEAFF.

This sequence joins TRBV7-9 and TRBJ1-1; 10 bases are a match to TRBD1. The CDR3 runs to 16 residues. V was pared by 5 bases and J by 3 bases, with 9 bases of the junction left unmatched. From germline, CDR1 is SEHNR and CDR2 FQNEAQ (reference sequence). The chain's CDR3 is CASSRTGGVRHTEAFF. The CDR3 DNA reads TGTGCCAGCAGCCGGACAGGGGGAGTTAGGCACACTGAAGCTTTCTTT.

This chain joins TRBV12-5 and TRBJ2-1; 8 nucleotides agree with TRBD2. The CDR3 length is 15 residues. The V and J ends lost 6 bases and 5 bases, in that order; junction bases with no gene match: 9. Germline CDR1 is LGHNT and CDR2 is FRNRAP. In nucleotides, the CDR3 is TGTGCTAGTGGATATCAAGCGGGGGTAAACAATGAGCAGTTCTTC. It codes for CASGYQAGVNNEQFF. The full variable domain, in which reference TRBV12-5 and TRBJ2-1 provide the parts outside the CDR3, is DARVTQTPRHKVTEMGQEVTMRCQPILGHNTVFWYRQTMMQGLELLAYFRNRAPLDDSGMPKDRFSAEMPDATLATLKIQPSEPRDSAVYFCASGYQAGVNNEQFFGPGTRLTVL.

This clone turned up a few times. The CDR3 is CSVEGREGANEQFF. The CDR3 coding sequence is TGCAGCGTTGAAGGGCGGGAGGGTGCCAATGAGCAGTTCTTC. The chain carries TRBV29-1 and TRBJ2-1, with 9 bases lining up with TRBD2. V lost 1 base to trimming and J lost 6 bases; unmatched junction nucleotides: 4. CDR3 size: 14 residues. Germline V gene sequence: CDR1 SQVTM, CDR2 ANQGSEA.

A few counts support this clone. The genes are TRBV9 and TRBJ2-7; 14 bases fit TRBD2. The CDR3 is 18 amino acids. The J segment lost 3 bases and the V segment lost 2 bases, leaving 10 bases of the junction unmatched. Germline CDR1 SGDLS, CDR2 YYNGEE. The DNA for the CDR3 is TGTGCCAGCAGCGTGACGGATCCCGGGACTAGCGGGAGCTACGAGCAGTACTTC. The encoded protein is CASSVTDPGTSGSYEQYF.